One T cell receptor beta chain is described in this entry. No antigen is known for it. The CDR3 totals 16 residues. CDR1 and CDR2 (germline): MNHEY, SMNVEV (reference sequence). V was pared by 4 bases and J by 8 bases, with 11 bases of the junction left unmatched. The data were taken from a study of regulatory T cells in long-lasting Graves disease. Study-level findings and limits: Whereas new patients shared roughly 910 public clonotypes, persistent patients shared more, at some 2,700.

Building of the TCR beta libraries involved iRepertoire HTBI primers and Arm-PCR of CDR3 regions. MiXCR was run by TCRdb on the multiplex PCR reads, yielding one entry per CDR3 protein. The sample carries 400,000 to 500,000 distinct CDR3 sequences, roughly a fifth recorded once. Time point given: persistent/refractory GD, antithyroid drugs over 5 years with positive TRAb. PBMCs were the source of the RNA used for TCR sequencing. It was an endocrinology department in Xi'an, China, that provided the patients. Peripheral blood, at about 9 milliliters, went into EDTA tubes. The chain joins TRBV27 to TRBJ2-1, with TRBD2 matching over 10 bases. The source was peripheral blood mononuclear cells (PBMCs), collected when the disease was refractory, from a patient treated with antithyroid drugs. This TCR was recovered from a female donor with Graves disease. The CDR3 DNA is TGTGCCAGCAGTTCCAAGCTAGCGGGAGTTTTAGATGAGCAGTTCTTC. Translation gives CASSSKLAGVLDEQFF.